Shown below are 2 T cell receptor beta chains from a single sample sequenced in a study of T cell changes during pregnancy in multiple sclerosis. Generated by immunoSEQ multiplex PCR, the TCRdb table keeps only in-frame clones and is missing some. The data hold approximately 80,000 clones, with approximately 91% observed a single time. The source material was PBMCs, sampled in the first trimester of pregnancy. Receptors originate from a female donor in good health, serving as a control in a pregnancy study. Some clones in this sample may be carry-over from other donors' samples.

The chain links TRBV7-9 to TRBJ1-3; TRBD1 agrees at 8 bases. V shed 5 bases and J 3 bases; nucleotides not matched to a gene: 12. Per the germline V gene, CDR1 is SEHNR and CDR2 is FQNEAQ (reference sequence). There are 17 residues in the CDR3. The CDR3 reads CASSPLGQGVGGNTIYF. The CDR3 region has the DNA TGTGCCAGCAGCCCCCTCGGACAGGGTGTCGGTGGAAACACCATATATTTT.

The chain links TRBV27 to TRBJ2-1; 15 bases are shared with TRBD2. The length of the CDR3 is 16 residues. Germline values: CDR1 MNHEY, CDR2 SMNVEV (reference sequence). The V segment lost 7 bases and the J segment 6 bases; nucleotides outside the gene matches: 7. CDR3 sequence (DNA): TGTGCCAGCAACGAAATGGGACTAGCGGGGGGCAATGAGCAGTTCTTC. Its protein is CASNEMGLAGGNEQFF.